Presented here are 23 T cell receptor beta chains from one specimen sequenced in a study of blood T cell repertoires in COVID-19. TCRdb keeps only in-frame clones here, not all; method: immunoSEQ multiplex PCR. The top ten hold under 2.5% of the sample, which has around 250,000 clones, around 85% seen once. Material for sequencing was PBMCs or T cells enriched from blood (not recorded which). Receptor source: a woman aged 45 to 65 who had recovered from COVID-19.

This clone occurred a few times. This chain joins TRBV28 and TRBJ2-7; a possible D gene is TRBD2 (6 bases). The CDR3 sequence is 14 residues long. Germline V gene data show CDR1 as MDHEN and CDR2 as SYDVKM. The V gene lost 3 bases and the J gene lost 2 bases, with 11 bases spanning the gap. CDR3 DNA sequence: TGTGCCAGCAGTTTTGGCGGGGACCCCTACGAGCAGTACTTC. Its protein product is CASSFGGDPYEQYF.

The rearrangement joins TRBV19 to TRBJ2-1, with 10 bases that match TRBD2. Per germline, CDR1 LNHDA and CDR2 SQIVND (reference sequence). The trim removed 6 bases at V and 8 bases at J, leaving 10 bases unmatched. The CDR3 covers 15 residues. As DNA, the CDR3 is TGTGCCAGTAGAGAATCTAGCGGGAGTGGCTATGAGCAGTTCTTC. It is translated as CASRESSGSGYEQFF.

The rearrangement uses TRBV6-6 and TRBJ1-2; TRBD1 matches 10 bases. Looked up from germline, CDR1 is MNHNY and CDR2 is SVGAGI (reference sequence). The CDR3 has 15 amino acids. The trim removed 3 bases at V and 2 bases at J, leaving 3 bases unmatched. CDR3 amino acids: CASSYRTGGNYGYTF. The CDR3 DNA reads TGTGCCAGCAGTTATAGGACAGGGGGGAACTATGGCTACACCTTC.

CDR3 sequence: CASSLRESTEAFF. CDR3 DNA sequence: TGTGCCAGCAGTTTACGGGAAAGCACTGAAGCTTTCTTT. The chain recombines TRBV12-3 or TRBV12-4 with TRBJ1-1; no clear D gene. V was clipped by 2 bases and J by 4 bases, with 8 bases between them. The CDR3 contains 13 residues.

The chain has TRBV6-1 and TRBJ1-1; no definite D call. V was clipped by 4 bases and J by 4 bases, with 19 bases between them. The CDR3 loop spans 16 amino acids. Germline V gene sequence: CDR1 MNHNS, CDR2 SASEGT. The DNA of the CDR3 is TGTGCCAGCAGTGTCCTCGACCCCCAGGAGGGCACTGAAGCTTTCTTT. Its translation: CASSVLDPQEGTEAFF.

The genes are TRBV19 and TRBJ1-5, with D tentatively TRBD1 (6 bases). The V gene's germline CDR1 is LNHDA and CDR2 SQIVND (reference sequence). V lost 10 bases and J lost 6, with 19 bases in between. The CDR3 runs to 14 residues. CDR3 nucleotides: TGTGCCACCGCCAGGACAGTTTCAGCTCAGCCCCAGCATTTT. Protein sequence: CATARTVSAQPQHF.

The CDR3 loop is CASSLALSPGGKGKNIQYF. CDR3 in DNA: TGTGCCAGCAGCTTAGCGCTAAGCCCTGGGGGGAAGGGCAAAAACATTCAGTACTTC. The chain combines TRBV7-8 with TRBJ2-4; tentative D call: TRBD2 (6 bases). CDR3 length: 19 amino acids. From germline, CDR1 is SGHVS and CDR2 FQNEAQ. V lost 0 bases to trimming and J lost 3 bases, with 21 bases between them.

The V gene is TRBV28, the J gene TRBJ2-7, with TRBD2 identical over 8 bases. Germline-derived CDR1 and CDR2 are MDHEN and SYDVKM. CDR3 length: 13 amino acids. Trimming removed 5 bases from V and 6 bases from J; junction bases left unmatched: 6. CDR3 sequence (DNA): TGTGCCAGCAGTCAGACTAGCGACTTCGAGCAGTACTTC. As protein: CASSQTSDFEQYF.

The chain combines TRBV18 with TRBJ1-1; 9 bases map to TRBD1. V trimming: 4 bases; J trimming: 5 bases; junction bases outside the gene matches: 2. Germline values: CDR1 KGHSH, CDR2 LQKENI. CDR3 size: 13 residues. The CDR3 reads CASSRDRETEAFF. The CDR3 nucleotides are TGTGCCAGCTCACGGGACAGGGAGACTGAAGCTTTCTTT. Complete variable domain (other parts from reference TRBV18 and TRBJ1-1): NAGVMQNPRHLVRRRGQEARLRCSPMKGHSHVYWYRQLPEEGLKFMVYLQKENIIDESGMPKERFSAEFPKEGPSILRIQQVVRGDSAAYFCASSRDRETEAFFGQGTRLTVV.

The chain links TRBV15 to TRBJ1-2; tentative D call: TRBD1 (6 bases). Trimming took 4 bases from V and 7 from J, leaving 16 bases between them. This CDR3 has 14 amino acids. Germline V CDR1 and CDR2: LNHNV, YYDKDF (reference sequence). CDR3 protein: CATSMGHLVPGYTF. In DNA form, the CDR3 reads TGTGCCACCAGCATGGGACACCTTGTTCCTGGCTACACCTTC.

CDR3 DNA sequence: TGTGCCAGCAGTTTATCGCCGGGACAGGGTTCTGAAGCTTTCTTT. It codes for CASSLSPGQGSEAFF. The rearrangement joins TRBV28 to TRBJ1-1; 9 positions agree with TRBD1. Germline lookup yields CDR1 MDHEN and CDR2 SYDVKM. The CDR3 contains 15 residues. V lost 1 base and J lost 6; bases outside the gene matches: 6.

The chain links TRBV5-4 to TRBJ1-2; 7 bases are shared with TRBD1. The CDR3 runs 14 residues. The trim removed 2 bases at V and 1 base at J, leaving 2 bases unmatched. Germline assignment: CDR1 SGHNT and CDR2 YYREEE (reference sequence). This CDR3 reads CASSLGQDNYGYTF. DNA of the CDR3: TGTGCCAGCAGCTTAGGACAGGATAACTATGGCTACACCTTC.

The chain links TRBV7-9 to TRBJ1-1; weak D call: TRBD1 (6 bases). V shed 11 bases and J shed 2 bases, with 18 bases lying between them. CDR3 length: 14 amino acids. Germline values: CDR1 SEHNR, CDR2 FQNEAQ (reference sequence). CDR3 sequence (DNA): TGTGCCCTTATCTCGAACAGGGTAAACACTGAAGCTTTCTTT. This codes for CALISNRVNTEAFF.

The genes are TRBV6-1 and TRBJ1-4, with unresolved D. V was shortened by 2 bases and J by 5 bases, with 12 bases between the two germline ends. This CDR3 is built from 15 residues. Germline V lookup: CDR1 MNHNS, CDR2 SASEGT. The chain's CDR3 is CASSESRVGNEKLFF. CDR3 DNA: TGTGCCAGCAGTGAATCCCGGGTAGGAAATGAAAAACTGTTTTTT.

As regards this clone: At one boundary the junction diverges from the germline segment, which might be a read error. The chain carries TRBV28 and TRBJ1-5, with D uncertain. This CDR3 is 14 amino acids long. CDR1 is MDHEN and CDR2 is SYDVKM in the germline V gene. The chain's CDR3 is CASRKTISNQPQHF. DNA for the CDR3: TGTGCCAGCAGGAAAACAATTTCCAATCAACCCCAGCATTTT.

The chain is built from TRBV5-8 and TRBJ2-7, with 11 bases lining up with TRBD2. V dropped 4 bases and J dropped 3; count of bases not matched to a gene: 9. This CDR3 is 16 amino acids long. Germline loops: CDR1 SGHTS, CDR2 YDEGEE. The CDR3 region is CASSLRPGLADYEQYF. In DNA form, the CDR3 reads TGTGCCAGCAGCCTACGCCCGGGACTAGCGGACTACGAGCAGTACTTC.

This clone was recorded once. The CDR3 DNA reads as TGTGCCACTGGTCAGGGGGCACTATTCTCACCCCTCCACTTT. Protein product: CATGQGALFSPLHF. The gene calls are TRBV6-5 and TRBJ1-6; 8 bases agree with TRBD1. This CDR3 has 14 residues. J was trimmed by 10 bases and V by 10 bases; bases with no gene match: 12. Germline CDR1 MNHEY, CDR2 SVGAGI.

V gene TRBV5-4 combines with J gene TRBJ2-3; D is possibly TRBD1 (5 bases). Germline CDR1 reads SGHNT; CDR2 reads YYREEE (reference sequence). The germline V and J ends were trimmed by 0 bases and 7 bases, with 9 bases remaining between them. The CDR3 contains 13 residues. The CDR3 DNA reads TGTGCCAGCAGCTTGGAGGGGCTAAATACGCAGTATTTT. Translating it yields CASSLEGLNTQYF.

This rearrangement joins TRBV5-4 to TRBJ2-5; D is perhaps TRBD2 (5 bases). Trimming removed 4 bases at V and 1 base at J, with 11 bases between. Germline CDR1 and CDR2: SGHNT and YYREEE (reference sequence). CDR3 length: 14 amino acids. CDR3 coding DNA: TGTGCCAGCAGCCGGACGGACTCCCAAGAGACCCAGTACTTC. This gives the protein CASSRTDSQETQYF. The full variable domain, rest sourced from reference TRBV5-4 and TRBJ2-5, is ETGVTQSPTHLIKTRGQQVTLRCSSQSGHNTVSWYQQALGQGPQFIFQYYREEENGRGNFPPRFSGLQFPNYSSELNVNALELDDSALYLCASSRTDSQETQYFGPGTRLLVL.

The gene calls are TRBV9 and TRBJ1-3, with D possibly TRBD1 on 6 matching bases. Trimming stripped 3 bases from V and 9 bases from J, with 22 bases between. The CDR3 contains 16 residues. Germline V gene sequence: CDR1 SGDLS, CDR2 YYNGEE. CDR3 bases: TGTGCCAGCAGCGCCTTTGCTCTTGGGGGCCTTGGCACCATATATTTT. This gives the protein CASSAFALGGLGTIYF.

This chain connects TRBV7-9 to TRBJ2-3, with 11 nucleotides matching TRBD2. Germline V gives CDR1 SEHNR, CDR2 FQNEAQ (reference sequence). J was trimmed by 1 base and V by 5 bases; bases with no gene match: 8. The length of the CDR3 is 17 residues. The CDR3 loop reads CASSLLGTSGRTDTQYF. As DNA, the CDR3 is TGTGCCAGCAGCCTTCTCGGGACTAGCGGACGCACAGATACGCAGTATTTT. The complete variable domain, with remaining parts taken from reference TRBV7-9 and TRBJ2-3, reads DTGVSQNPRHKITKRGQNVTFRCDPISEHNRLYWYRQTLGQGPEFLTYFQNEAQLEKSRLLSDRFSAERPKGSFSTLEIQRTEQGDSAMYLCASSLLGTSGRTDTQYFGPGTRLTVL.

The rearrangement uses TRBV3-1 (or the pseudogene TRBV3-2) and TRBJ2-1, with 8 bases identical to TRBD2. The CDR3 is 16 residues long. Germline-derived CDR1 and CDR2 are LGHDT and YNNKEL (reference sequence). The trim removed 4 bases at V and 2 bases at J, leaving 7 bases unmatched. The CDR3 region is CASSRIGRGPYNEQFF. In DNA form, the CDR3 reads TGTGCCAGCAGCCGGATCGGGAGGGGACCCTACAATGAGCAGTTCTTC.

This clone occurred once. The gene calls are TRBV27 and TRBJ2-1, with D perhaps matching TRBD2 (6 bases). V lost 3 bases and J 9 bases, leaving 12 bases between the germline ends. Germline CDR1 MNHEY, CDR2 SMNVEV (reference sequence). This CDR3 is 13 amino acids long. CDR3 DNA sequence: TGTGCCAGCAGTTTCTTCGGCGGGACTGAGCAGTTCTTC. This translates into CASSFFGGTEQFF.